This T cell receptor beta chain was identified in a study of T-cell reconstitution after alpha-beta-depleted transplantation in children. Unique molecular identifiers were incorporated into the prepared TCRbeta library. TCRdb recomputed calls from the PCR reads with MiXCR, one row per CDR3 protein. Of about 460,000 distinct CDR3 sequences in the sample, roughly an eighth were seen once. The sample holds a few counts of this clonotype. The V gene lost 5 bases and the J gene lost 3 bases, with 8 bases spanning the gap. The CDR3 runs 12 residues. Germline V gives CDR1 SGHTA, CDR2 FQGNSA. Sequencing was performed on PBMCs from the stem cell graft donor, taken from the stem cell graft. The chain links TRBV7-2 to TRBJ2-7; D not resolved. This sequence was found in a human donor who donated a stem cell graft to a child with combined immunodeficiency. CDR3 nucleotide sequence: TGTGCCAGCAGCCAAACCTACTACGAGCAGTACTTC. It yields the protein CASSQTYYEQYF. Based on the CDR3 plus reference TRBV7-2 and TRBJ2-7, the full variable domain is GAGVSQSPSNKVTEKGKDVELRCDPISGHTALYWYRQSLGQGLEFLIYFQGNSAPDKSGLPSDRFSAERTGGSVSTLTIQRTQQEDSAVYLCASSQTYYEQYFGPGTRLTVT.